One and the same sample provided the 28 T cell receptor beta chains below, sequenced in a study of identifying expanded T cells in peripheral blood. Sequenced by immunoSEQ multiplex PCR; TCRdb stores in-frame clones only, minus some. The repertoire has about 94,000 clones, roughly 87% of them found once; the top ten carry around 6%. The material sequenced was blood. These receptors all stem from a person between 18 and 70 years old in good health.

The chain has TRBV5-1 and TRBJ1-6; 7 bases fit TRBD1. The CDR3 totals 16 residues. Germline assignment: CDR1 SGHRS and CDR2 YFSETQ. The junction had 7 bases not matched to a gene; V was cut back by 3 bases and J by 4 bases. CDR3 bases: TGCGCCAGCAGCTACGGACAGGCTCGGTATAATTCACCCCTCCACTTT. Protein product: CASSYGQARYNSPLHF.

The rearrangement uses TRBV2 and TRBJ2-5; the D call may be TRBD1 or TRBD2 (5 bases each). Germline loops: CDR1 SNHLY, CDR2 FYNNEI. V gave up 3 bases and J gave up 2 bases, with 7 bases separating them. The CDR3 runs to 13 residues. The CDR3 nucleotides are TGTGCCAGCAGTGAGAGGGGACAAGAGACCCAGTACTTC. The encoded protein is CASSERGQETQYF.

The CDR3 region has the DNA TGTGCCTGGAGTGAAATGGGACAGCCGAACACTGAAGCTTTCTTT. Translated, it gives CAWSEMGQPNTEAFF. The chain recombines TRBV30 with TRBJ1-1; 7 bases map to TRBD1. The CDR3 length is 15 residues. CDR1 is GTSNPN, CDR2 SVGIG, per germline (reference sequence). The V and J ends lost 1 base and 1 base, in that order; junction bases with no gene match: 6.

V usage is TRBV2 and J usage is TRBJ1-2, with D perhaps TRBD1 (5 bases). Trimming removed 4 bases from V and 6 bases from J, with 15 bases in between. Per the germline V gene, CDR1 is SNHLY and CDR2 is FYNNEI. The CDR3 is 14 residues long. The CDR3 region is CASSGNRHSNGYTF. The DNA for the CDR3 is TGTGCCAGCAGTGGGAACAGGCACTCAAATGGCTACACCTTC. Looking up the rest from reference TRBV2 and TRBJ1-2 gives the full variable domain: EPEVTQTPSHQVTQMGQEVILRCVPISNHLYFYWYRQILGQKVEFLVSFYNNEISEKSEIFDDQFSVERPDGSNFTLKIRSTKLEDSAMYFCASSGNRHSNGYTFGSGTRLTVV.

This chain links TRBV2 with TRBJ1-1; D call uncertain. Germline assignment: CDR1 SNHLY and CDR2 FYNNEI. Trimming left V 0 bases short and J 13 bases short, with 0 bases between. CDR3 size: 8 residues. The DNA for the CDR3 is TGTGCCAGCAGTGAAGCTTTCTTT. The encoded protein is CASSEAFF.

The gene calls are TRBV27 and TRBJ1-1; D remains unclear. V lost 3 bases to trimming and J lost 1 base, with 6 bases between them. This CDR3 is built from 13 residues. Germline V gives CDR1 MNHEY, CDR2 SMNVEV (reference sequence). The CDR3 bases are TGTGCCAGCAGTTTCTTTCCGAACACTGAAGCTTTCTTT. Protein product: CASSFFPNTEAFF.

By sample share, this clone is large. Other DNA sequences in the same sample also yield this CDR3. CDR3: CAWTGGYGYTF. The CDR3 region has the DNA TGTGCCTGGACAGGGGGTTATGGCTACACCTTC. V gene TRBV30 combines with J gene TRBJ1-2; 7 nucleotides agree with TRBD1. Trimming took 4 bases from V and 5 from J; bases not matched to a gene: 1. The CDR3 consists of 11 residues. Germline assignment: CDR1 GTSNPN and CDR2 SVGIG (reference sequence).

The gene calls are TRBV19 and TRBJ1-2; weak D call: TRBD1 (6 bases). The V end was cut by 5 bases, the J end by 4 bases, with 17 bases between. Germline loops: CDR1 LNHDA, CDR2 SQIVND (reference sequence). CDR3 length: 15 residues. CDR3 coding DNA: TGTGCCAGTAGTTGGGGGACGGGGGCGCGCTATGGCTACACCTTC. This codes for CASSWGTGARYGYTF.

This chain joins TRBV27 and TRBJ2-1, with 10 bases that match TRBD1. CDR3 length: 12 amino acids. Germline CDR1 is MNHEY and CDR2 is SMNVEV (reference sequence). The V and J ends lost 6 bases and 9 bases, in that order; junction bases with no gene match: 2. As DNA, the CDR3 is TGTGCCAGCAGGACAGGGGGCCGTGAGCAGTTCTTC. This sequence encodes CASRTGGREQFF.

As DNA, the CDR3 is TGTGCCAGCAGCTCGGGACTAGTTCTCGAGCAGTACTTC. As protein: CASSSGLVLEQYF. The genes are TRBV7-2 and TRBJ2-7, with 8 bases matching TRBD2. Losses at the gene ends were 4 bases for V and 6 bases for J; bases not matched to a gene: 5. Germline values: CDR1 SGHTA, CDR2 FQGNSA. The CDR3 runs 13 residues.

This clone showed up just once. The V call is TRBV6-6, the J call TRBJ2-7; the D gene is possibly TRBD2 (5 bases). V dropped 6 bases and J dropped 3 bases, with 15 bases sitting between them. The germline gives CDR1 MNHNY, CDR2 SVGAGI (reference sequence). CDR3 length: 14 residues. CDR3 in amino acids: CASRRDYGSYEQYF. The CDR3 DNA reads TGTGCCAGCAGGAGGGATTACGGTAGCTACGAGCAGTACTTC.

J is TRBJ2-1 and V is TRBV9; D is possibly TRBD1 (6 bases). Between the trimmed V and J ends, which lost 3 bases and 7 bases, there was a span of 17 bases. CDR3 size: 15 residues. Germline V gene data show CDR1 as SGDLS and CDR2 as YYNGEE. The CDR3 protein is CASSAQGLLGNEQFF. The CDR3 DNA reads TGTGCCAGCAGCGCTCAGGGGCTCCTGGGAAATGAGCAGTTCTTC.

The chain joins TRBV25-1 to TRBJ2-3; a possible D gene is TRBD1 (6 bases). The CDR3 contains 17 residues. Germline V CDR1 and CDR2: MGHDK, SYGVNS. V gave up 2 bases and J gave up 4 bases, with 19 bases separating them. DNA of the CDR3: TGTGCCAGCAGTGAAAATCGCAGGGGTTTGGGGGCAGATACGCAGTATTTT. It specifies CASSENRRGLGADTQYF.

This chain uses TRBV5-1 with TRBJ1-2; D is unclear. V lost 4 bases and J 2 bases, leaving 15 bases between the germline ends. Germline CDR1 SGHRS, CDR2 YFSETQ. The CDR3 is made up of 15 amino acids. The CDR3 spells CASSPTPPTNYGYTF. The CDR3 DNA follows: TGCGCCAGCAGCCCAACTCCTCCGACCAACTATGGCTACACCTTC.

V is TRBV14 and J is TRBJ1-2; no clear D gene. The V gene lost 1 base and the J gene lost 2 bases, with 8 bases spanning the gap. Germline CDR1 is SGHDN and CDR2 is FVKESK. The CDR3 is 14 residues long. The CDR3 is CASSQGGRNYGYTF. CDR3 bases: TGTGCCAGCAGCCAAGGAGGCAGAAACTATGGCTACACCTTC.

The V call is TRBV7-6, the J call TRBJ2-6; either TRBD1 or TRBD2 may supply D (5 bases each). CDR1 and CDR2 (germline): SGHVS, FNYEAQ. The V end was cut by 4 bases, the J end by 2 bases, with 12 bases between. The CDR3 has 16 amino acids. The CDR3 region is CASSSGTVPGANVLTF. CDR3 bases: TGTGCCAGCAGCTCCGGGACGGTACCTGGGGCCAACGTCCTGACTTTC.

Comments on this clone: One end of the junction is discordant with germline, which a read error may explain. This same CDR3 is encoded by further DNA sequences in the sample. The gene calls are TRBV29-1 and TRBJ1-1, with 7 bases fitting TRBD1. There are 14 residues in the CDR3. Germline V gene data show CDR1 as SQVTM and CDR2 as ANQGSEA. The CDR3: CSVDRRASFTEAFF. The CDR3 nucleotides are TGTAGCGTGGACAGGCGAGCGAGTTTTACTGAAGCTTTCTTT. The complete variable domain, with remaining parts taken from reference TRBV29-1 and TRBJ1-1, reads SAVISQKPSRDICQRGTSLTIQCQVDSQVTMMFWYRQQPGQSLTLIATANQGSEATYESGFVIDKFPISRPNLTFSTLTVSNMSPEDSSIYLCSVDRRASFTEAFFGQGTRLTVV.

The rearrangement joins TRBV4-1 to TRBJ2-2; D not certain. V gave up 6 bases and J gave up 0 bases, with 11 bases separating them. Germline V gene sequence: CDR1 MGHRA, CDR2 YSYEKL. The CDR3 has 15 amino acids. Written as DNA, the CDR3 is TGCGCCAGCAGGTCTTGGACGTCGAACACCGGGGAGCTGTTTTTT. Amino acid sequence: CASRSWTSNTGELFF.

This sequence joins TRBV4-3 and TRBJ2-5; TRBD2 aligns across 10 bases. The CDR3 contains 17 residues. Trimming cost V 0 bases and J 0 bases; bases outside gene matches: 4. Germline CDR1 and CDR2: LGHNA and YSLEER. Here the CDR3 reads CASSQDYGLADQETQYF. DNA of the CDR3: TGCGCCAGCAGCCAAGATTACGGACTAGCGGACCAAGAGACCCAGTACTTC.

This chain connects TRBV6-1 to TRBJ1-1; D uncertain. CDR1 and CDR2 (germline): MNHNS, SASEGT. This CDR3 has 14 residues. With 2 bases removed from V and 0 bases from J, the gap between germline ends came to 7 bases. CDR3 coding DNA: TGTGCCAGCAGTGAACCGAGCATGAACACTGAAGCTTTCTTT. This codes for CASSEPSMNTEAFF.

A few counts support this clone. This chain connects TRBV7-6 to TRBJ2-7; D is ambiguous. The CDR3 contains 13 residues. Trimming took off 5 bases at V and 0 bases at J, with 8 bases between the two ends. Germline assignment: CDR1 SGHVS and CDR2 FNYEAQ. CDR3 sequence: CASSPPGSYEQYF. As DNA, the CDR3 is TGTGCCAGCAGCCCCCCCGGCTCCTACGAGCAGTACTTC.

This chain joins TRBV7-9 and TRBJ1-2; D is uncertain. CDR1 SEHNR and CDR2 FQNEAQ come from the germline V gene (reference sequence). This CDR3 has 13 residues. V lost 0 bases, J lost 7 bases, and 9 bases lay in between. This CDR3 is CASSLAIGLGYTF. CDR3 in DNA: TGTGCCAGCAGCTTAGCAATCGGCCTTGGCTACACCTTC.

V usage is TRBV5-1 and J usage is TRBJ2-2, with TRBD1 matching over 7 bases. The CDR3 consists of 15 residues. Germline values: CDR1 SGHRS, CDR2 YFSETQ. The ends lost 2 bases at V and 1 base at J; junction bases unmatched: 2. The chain's CDR3 is CASSLTGENTGELFF. The CDR3 coding sequence is TGCGCCAGCAGCTTAACAGGGGAGAACACCGGGGAGCTGTTTTTT. Complete variable domain (other parts from reference TRBV5-1 and TRBJ2-2): KAGVTQTPRYLIKTRGQQVTLSCSPISGHRSVSWYQQTPGQGLQFLFEYFSETQRNKGNFPGRFSGRQFSNSRSEMNVSTLELGDSALYLCASSLTGENTGELFFGEGSRLTVL.

V gene TRBV4-2 combines with J gene TRBJ2-3, with a tentative D call TRBD2 (5 bases). V was shortened by 1 base and J by 4 bases, with 18 bases between the two germline ends. The CDR3 extends over 17 amino acids. CDR1 is LGHNA and CDR2 is YNFKEQ in the germline V gene. The CDR3 nucleotides are TGTGCCAGCAGCCAAGTGGGGTCCGGGGAGCAGCCAGATACGCAGTATTTT. Its protein product is CASSQVGSGEQPDTQYF.

The V call is TRBV7-2, the J call TRBJ2-1; D may be TRBD2 (5 bases). V lost 7 bases and J 2 bases, leaving 15 bases between the germline ends. The CDR3 runs to 15 residues. Per germline, CDR1 SGHTA and CDR2 FQGNSA. The CDR3 is CASTPVRGAYNEQFF. In nucleotides, the CDR3 is TGTGCCAGCACCCCTGTCCGGGGAGCCTACAATGAGCAGTTCTTC.

This clone was detected only once. This sequence joins TRBV6-5 and TRBJ2-1; 13 nucleotides match TRBD2. The CDR3 loop spans 14 amino acids. Germline V lookup: CDR1 MNHEY, CDR2 SVGAGI. The junction had 9 bases not matched to a gene; V was cut back by 6 bases and J by 13 bases. The CDR3 coding sequence is TGTGCCAGCAGCCGTGGACTAGCGGGGGTCGGTCAGTTCTTC. This sequence encodes CASSRGLAGVGQFF.

V usage is TRBV14 and J usage is TRBJ2-7; 9 bases are shared with TRBD1. There are 16 residues in the CDR3. Germline loops: CDR1 SGHDN, CDR2 FVKESK. Losses at the gene ends were 5 bases for V and 3 bases for J; bases not matched to a gene: 11. The CDR3 here is CASSDGQGMGIYEQYF. CDR3 bases: TGTGCCAGCAGCGATGGACAGGGGATGGGTATCTACGAGCAGTACTTC. The full variable domain, rest sourced from reference TRBV14 and TRBJ2-7, is EAGVTQFPSHSVIEKGQTVTLRCDPISGHDNLYWYRRVMGKEIKFLLHFVKESKQDESGMPNNRFLAERTGGTYSTLKVQPAELEDSGVYFCASSDGQGMGIYEQYFGPGTRLTVT.

V gene TRBV7-2 combines with J gene TRBJ2-7, with 7 nucleotides matching TRBD1. V shed 5 bases, J shed 3 bases, and the junction held 7 bases outside the gene matches. CDR1 and CDR2 (germline): SGHTA, FQGNSA. This CDR3 has 14 residues. DNA of the CDR3: TGTGCCAGCAGCCAGACAGGGTCGATCTACGAGCAGTACTTC. Its translation is CASSQTGSIYEQYF.